This T cell receptor beta chain is from a study of control samples from healthy donors and cancer patients. Libraries were prepared by immunoSEQ multiplex PCR; TCRdb keeps only in-frame clonotypes and omits some of them. Counted here are about 220,000 clones, about 93% occurring once; the ten biggest clones make up approximately 1.6%. The CDR3 is made up of 13 amino acids. This chain links TRBV21-1 with TRBJ1-2. TRBV21-1 is a pseudogene locus. This clonotype originated in a man aged 45-65 years in good health. Specimen: blood. The DNA for the CDR3 is TGTGCCAGCACCCGGGAGTTTGGGAGGGGCTACACCTTC. Translation gives CASTREFGRGYTF.